Below are 29 T cell receptor beta chains sequenced from a single sample in a study of cytomegalovirus exposure and HLA in healthy donors. The PCR had 60 Vbeta and 13 Jbeta primers. Some clones are missing from TCRdb's copy, which holds only in-frame ones; the method was immunoSEQ multiplex PCR. The repertoire consists of 100,000 or so clones, with 63% occurring once and the leading ten covering under 8%. The sequenced sample was PBMCs. Source of these receptors: a woman under 40 in good health and CMV-seronegative.

DNA of the CDR3: TGTGCCAGCAGTTTCTGGTTGGGGCGGGAGAGCACAGATACGCAGTATTTT. Translating it yields CASSFWLGRESTDTQYF. This chain links TRBV28 with TRBJ2-3; 7 bases align to TRBD2. V gave up 3 bases and J gave up 0 bases; unmatched junction bases: 9. Germline lookup yields CDR1 MDHEN and CDR2 SYDVKM. The CDR3 is 17 residues long.

This clone turned up a few times. The genes are TRBV11-2 and TRBJ2-3; a possible D gene is TRBD1 (6 bases). Per the germline V gene, CDR1 is SGHAT and CDR2 is FQNNGV. V gave up 2 bases and J gave up 9 bases, with 9 bases separating them. The CDR3 runs 12 residues. DNA for the CDR3: TGTGCCAGCAGCTTATCTCAGGGGACGCAGTATTTT. This sequence encodes CASSLSQGTQYF.

For this clone: One end of the junction varies from germline; a read error may be responsible. At the DNA level, this CDR3 is encoded by other sequences in the same sample as well. V and J are TRBV5-7 and TRBJ2-2, with a possible D match to TRBD2 (5 bases). TRBV5-7 is placed among ORFs of uncertain function. There are 18 residues in the CDR3. The CDR3 DNA sequence: TGTGCCAGCAGCTTGGAGGCGGCCGATTGGCCGAACGCCGGGGAGCTGTTTTTC. Translated: CASSLEAADWPNAGELFF.

The V gene is TRBV27, the J gene TRBJ1-1; D remains ambiguous. Per the germline V gene, CDR1 is MNHEY and CDR2 is SMNVEV (reference sequence). This CDR3 contains 11 residues. Trimming removed 4 bases from V and 7 bases from J, with 7 bases in between. This chain's CDR3 is CASSSSREAFF. The CDR3 nucleotides read TGTGCCAGCAGTTCCAGTCGTGAAGCTTTCTTT.

The chain links TRBV2 to TRBJ1-5; D perhaps matches TRBD1 (5 bases). This CDR3 has 14 residues. The ends were cut back, 4 bases at V and 5 bases at J, with 12 bases in the middle. Per germline, CDR1 SNHLY and CDR2 FYNNEI. Here the CDR3 DNA reads TGTGCCAGCAGTGCCCCATTCAGGGATCAGCCCCAGCATTTT. It is translated as CASSAPFRDQPQHF.

This clone was observed at least ten times. The rearrangement joins TRBV10-1 to TRBJ2-1; 9 bases agree with TRBD1. This CDR3 has 14 residues. With V trimmed by 6 bases and J by 5 bases, 5 bases remained unmatched. Per the germline V gene, CDR1 is WNHNN and CDR2 is SYGVQD (reference sequence). CDR3 sequence (DNA): TGCGCCAGCAGGCCCGGGACAGGGAACAATGAGCAGTTCTTC. This codes for CASRPGTGNNEQFF.

The rearrangement joins TRBV4-1 to TRBJ2-7; 10 bases fit TRBD2. CDR3 length equals 16 residues. Trimming at V came to 0 bases and at J to 4 bases, leaving 6 bases not matched to a gene. Germline loops: CDR1 MGHRA, CDR2 YSYEKL. CDR3 residues: CASSQEELAGPYEQYF. The DNA for the CDR3 is TGCGCCAGCAGCCAAGAGGAACTAGCGGGGCCATACGAGCAGTACTTC.

The chain has TRBV11-2 and TRBJ2-2; maybe TRBD1 (6 bases). V was shortened by 7 bases and J by 5 bases, with 17 bases between the two germline ends. Per the germline V gene, CDR1 is SGHAT and CDR2 is FQNNGV. There are 15 residues in the CDR3. CDR3 in amino acids: CASTSLTGRTGELFF. The CDR3 nucleotides are TGTGCCAGCACCTCCCTCACAGGGCGGACCGGGGAGCTGTTTTTT.

This clone was recorded a few times. The chain has TRBV11-2 and TRBJ1-1; possible D gene TRBD1, 6 bases. The V end was cut by 5 bases, the J end by 4 bases, with 20 bases between. The CDR3 is made up of 16 amino acids. Germline CDR1 SGHAT, CDR2 FQNNGV. The chain's CDR3 is CASSLVTGRRGTEAFF. The CDR3 DNA is TGTGCCAGCAGCCTCGTTACAGGGCGGCGAGGCACTGAAGCTTTCTTT.

J is TRBJ2-3 and V is TRBV5-1, with TRBD2 as a possible D gene (5 bases). Germline V lookup: CDR1 SGHRS, CDR2 YFSETQ. Trimming cost V 4 bases and J 6 bases, with 15 bases left between them. The CDR3 sequence is 14 residues long. The CDR3 reads CASSRAGVQDTQYF. The CDR3 DNA follows: TGCGCCAGCAGCCGGGCCGGGGTGCAGGATACGCAGTATTTT.

The rearrangement joins TRBV5-1 to TRBJ1-4; tentative D call: TRBD1 (5 bases). The germline V gene has CDR1 SGHRS and CDR2 YFSETQ. This CDR3 spans 13 amino acids. The ends were cut back, 4 bases at V and 8 bases at J, with 12 bases in the middle. The CDR3 sequence: CASSGGVGEKLFF. The CDR3 DNA follows: TGCGCCAGCAGCGGAGGGGTCGGGGAAAAACTGTTTTTT.

The chain uses TRBV9 and TRBJ1-2; 7 bases are shared with TRBD1. CDR3 length: 14 amino acids. The junction had 7 bases not matched to a gene; V was cut back by 3 bases and J by 5 bases. Germline V gives CDR1 SGDLS, CDR2 YYNGEE. The DNA for the CDR3 is TGTGCCAGCAGCGGAGGGACAGAGCTTTATGGCTACACCTTC. The encoded protein is CASSGGTELYGYTF.

This sequence joins TRBV2 and TRBJ2-3; 9 bases agree with TRBD1. This CDR3 comprises 20 residues. Trimming removed 2 bases from V and 2 bases from J; junction bases left unmatched: 17. Germline assignment: CDR1 SNHLY and CDR2 FYNNEI. Here the CDR3 DNA reads TGTGCCAGCAGTGAAAACCCTACCAACGCTGGGACAGGGCCCACAGATACGCAGTATTTT. The encoded protein is CASSENPTNAGTGPTDTQYF.

There are a few counts of this clone. J is TRBJ1-2 and V is TRBV30, with D possibly matching TRBD1 (5 bases). Germline-derived CDR1 and CDR2 are GTSNPN and SVGIG (reference sequence). The CDR3 has 17 amino acids. V lost 0 bases and J 6 bases, leaving 23 bases between the germline ends. The CDR3 DNA is TGTGCCTGGAGTGTACTCCCAGGGAGGGAACGTTCCGATGGCTACACCTTC. It specifies CAWSVLPGRERSDGYTF.

The genes are TRBV7-8 and TRBJ1-6; the match to TRBD1 covers 12 bases. This CDR3 has 16 amino acids. The V segment lost 5 bases and the J segment 10 bases; nucleotides outside the gene matches: 9. The germline V gene encodes CDR1 SGHVS and CDR2 FQNEAQ. The CDR3 protein is CASSPRDRGLGSPLHF. Written as DNA, the CDR3 is TGTGCCAGCAGCCCCCGGGACAGGGGGCTAGGATCACCCCTCCACTTT. The full variable domain, its missing parts supplied by reference TRBV7-8 and TRBJ1-6, is GAGVSQSPRYKVAKRGQDVALRCDPISGHVSLFWYQQALGQGPEFLTYFQNEAQLDKSGLPSDRFFAERPEGSVSTLKIQRTQQEDSAVYLCASSPRDRGLGSPLHFGNGTRLTVT.

The table lists this clone with a few counts. This chain uses TRBV30 with TRBJ2-6; TRBD1 agrees at 8 bases. The V gene's germline CDR1 is GTSNPN and CDR2 SVGIG (reference sequence). CDR3 length: 16 residues. With 3 bases clipped from V and 1 base from J, the junction kept 5 bases outside the gene matches. CDR3 nucleotide sequence: TGTGCCTGGAGCCGTCAGGGGGCGTCTGGGGCCAACGTCCTGACTTTC. Translating gives CAWSRQGASGANVLTF.

This chain joins TRBV6-5 and TRBJ1-2; D may be TRBD1 (6 bases). The V gene's germline CDR1 is MNHEY and CDR2 SVGAGI. The V and J ends lost 5 bases and 9 bases respectively, with 10 bases between them. CDR3 length equals 11 residues. The CDR3 region is CASSEQGRYTF. CDR3 coding DNA: TGTGCCAGCAGTGAACAGGGTCGCTACACCTTC.

The rearrangement uses TRBV12-5 and TRBJ1-2; D not resolved. Germline CDR1 and CDR2: LGHNT and FRNRAP. This CDR3 is 13 amino acids long. V lost 1 base to trimming and J lost 3 bases, with 6 bases between them. The CDR3 region has the DNA TGTGCTAGTGGTTTGGGGGCCTACTATGGCTACACCTTC. Translating it yields CASGLGAYYGYTF.

Only a few counts were recorded for this clone. This sequence joins TRBV6-1 and TRBJ1-2; 8 nucleotides line up with TRBD1. The V segment lost 6 bases and the J segment 6 bases; nucleotides outside the gene matches: 3. Germline assignment: CDR1 MNHNS and CDR2 SASEGT. This CDR3 is 12 amino acids long. The CDR3 loop reads CASRQGADGYTF. As DNA, the CDR3 is TGTGCCAGCAGGCAGGGGGCTGATGGCTACACCTTC.

The chain carries TRBV2 and TRBJ1-5; possible D gene TRBD1, 5 bases. Germline assignment: CDR1 SNHLY and CDR2 FYNNEI. V dropped 2 bases and J dropped 4 bases, with 9 bases sitting between them. The CDR3 totals 14 residues. CDR3 nucleotides: TGTGCCAGCAGTGAATCGGGGGGGAATCAGCCCCAGCATTTT. It specifies CASSESGGNQPQHF.

The V call is TRBV6-5, the J call TRBJ2-7, with 10 bases that match TRBD2. CDR3 length: 15 amino acids. V lost 6 bases and J lost 0; bases outside the gene matches: 5. Germline V gives CDR1 MNHEY, CDR2 SVGAGI. CDR3 sequence reads: CASRNLAGASYEQYF. CDR3 bases: TGTGCCAGCAGGAACCTAGCGGGGGCCTCCTACGAGCAGTACTTC.

This rearrangement joins TRBV28 to TRBJ1-5; a possible D gene is TRBD1 (5 bases). Trimming stripped 7 bases from V and 0 bases from J, with 22 bases between. Germline V lookup: CDR1 MDHEN, CDR2 SYDVKM. The CDR3 has 18 residues. The DNA for the CDR3 is TGTGCCAGCACCCCCTGGGGCGCGCGTTATAATAGCAATCAGCCCCAGCATTTT. It encodes CASTPWGARYNSNQPQHF.

The chain recombines TRBV5-8 with TRBJ1-1; possible D gene TRBD1, 5 bases. The CDR3 spans 18 residues. Trimming pared 4 bases from V and 0 bases from J, leaving 22 bases between. The germline V gene has CDR1 SGHTS and CDR2 YDEGEE. DNA of the CDR3: TGTGCCAGCAGCCGCGAGGGGAGGGCACTCCCCATGAACACTGAAGCTTTCTTT. It yields the protein CASSREGRALPMNTEAFF.

The chain has TRBV27 and TRBJ2-7; maybe TRBD2 (6 bases). Germline loops: CDR1 MNHEY, CDR2 SMNVEV (reference sequence). The V gene lost 3 bases and the J gene lost 2 bases, with 8 bases spanning the gap. The CDR3 length is 13 residues. The CDR3 DNA is TGTGCCAGCAGTTTTACGGGGGCCTACGAGCAGTACTTC. It is translated as CASSFTGAYEQYF.

The V gene is TRBV25-1, the J gene TRBJ1-2; 10 bases agree with TRBD1. Trimming at V came to 4 bases and at J to 3 bases, leaving 5 bases not matched to a gene. Germline CDR1 and CDR2: MGHDK and SYGVNS. The CDR3 spans 15 residues. CDR3 residues: CASSVDRGPDYGYTF. CDR3 bases: TGTGCCAGCAGTGTCGACAGGGGGCCTGACTATGGCTACACCTTC.

V usage is TRBV10-3 and J usage is TRBJ2-2; D is uncertain. CDR1 and CDR2 from the germline V gene are ENHRY and SYGVKD. This CDR3 is 13 amino acids long. Trimming left V 4 bases short and J 4 bases short, with 7 bases between. Written as DNA, the CDR3 is TGTGCCATCAGTGCACTGCTCACCGGGGAGCTGTTTTTT. Residues: CAISALLTGELFF.

V and J are TRBV5-4 and TRBJ2-4; D may be TRBD1 (5 bases). Germline CDR1 is SGHNT and CDR2 is YYREEE (reference sequence). The V end was cut by 4 bases, the J end by 1 base, with 12 bases between. This CDR3 contains 15 residues. CDR3 region: CASSDNAGAKNIQYF. The CDR3 region has the DNA TGTGCCAGCAGCGACAATGCAGGGGCCAAAAACATTCAGTACTTC. Based on the CDR3 plus reference TRBV5-4 and TRBJ2-4, the full variable domain is ETGVTQSPTHLIKTRGQQVTLRCSSQSGHNTVSWYQQALGQGPQFIFQYYREEENGRGNFPPRFSGLQFPNYSSELNVNALELDDSALYLCASSDNAGAKNIQYFGAGTRLSVL.

The chain carries TRBV5-4 and TRBJ2-3; D gene unclear. CDR1 and CDR2 from the germline V gene are SGHNT and YYREEE (reference sequence). Trimming left V 4 bases short and J 2 bases short, with 17 bases between. The CDR3 covers 16 residues. In nucleotides, the CDR3 is TGTGCCAGCAGCCCCACGAGCGCCCTCGCCACAGATACGCAGTATTTT. Its protein is CASSPTSALATDTQYF.

By proportion, this clone is medium-sized. The junction does not match germline at one end; this may be a read error. V gene TRBV5-6 combines with J gene TRBJ2-7; 7 bases are a match to TRBD1. The CDR3 is 15 amino acids. The germline V gene has CDR1 SGHDT and CDR2 YYEEEE. The CDR3 loop reads CASRLGQLSSYEQYF. CDR3 DNA sequence: TGTGCCAGCAGATTGGGACAGCTCAGCTCCTACGAGCAGTACTTC. The full variable domain, completed using reference TRBV5-6 and TRBJ2-7, is DAGVTQSPTHLIKTRGQQVTLRCSPKSGHDTVSWYQQALGQGPQFIFQYYEEEERQRGNFPDRFSGHQFPNYSSELNVNALLLGDSALYLCASRLGQLSSYEQYFGPGTRLTVT.